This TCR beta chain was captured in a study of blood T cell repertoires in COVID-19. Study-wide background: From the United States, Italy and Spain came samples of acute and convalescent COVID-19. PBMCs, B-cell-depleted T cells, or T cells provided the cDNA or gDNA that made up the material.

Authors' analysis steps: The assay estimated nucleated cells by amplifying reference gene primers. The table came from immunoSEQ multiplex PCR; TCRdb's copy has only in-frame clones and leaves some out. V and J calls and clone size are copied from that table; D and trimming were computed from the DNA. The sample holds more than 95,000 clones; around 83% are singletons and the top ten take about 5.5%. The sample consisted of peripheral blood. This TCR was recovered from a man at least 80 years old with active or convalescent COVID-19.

CDR3 nucleotides: TGTGCCAGTTACGACAGGGAAGCTTTCTTT. Translating gives CASYDREAFF. J is TRBJ1-1 and V is TRBV18; a weak D match, TRBD1 (6 bases). CDR3 length equals 10 residues. The ends were cut back, 9 bases at V and 8 bases at J, with 10 bases in the middle. CDR1 is KGHSH and CDR2 is LQKENI in the germline V gene.